This T cell receptor (beta chain) appears in the sequencing data of a study of blood T cell repertoires in COVID-19. Participants' own reports of clinical history determined their cohort assignment. Germline CDR1 SGHRS, CDR2 YFSETQ. The CDR3 has 16 amino acids. The V segment lost 4 bases and the J segment 2 bases; nucleotides outside the gene matches: 5. Clones were sequenced by immunoSEQ multiplex PCR, and TCRdb holds only the in-frame ones, with some missing. The table lists 400,000 to 500,000 clones, around nine tenths of them singletons, with 1.4% in the top ten. The origin of this receptor is a woman aged 18-29 years who had been exposed to COVID-19. The chain couples TRBV5-1 to TRBJ2-3; 12 positions match TRBD2. Sequenced input: PBMCs or T cells enriched from blood (not recorded which). CDR3 bases: TGCGCCAGCAGCGTTCTAGCGGGGGGGATCACAGATACGCAGTATTTT. Protein product: CASSVLAGGITDTQYF. Using reference TRBV5-1 and TRBJ2-3 for the parts outside the CDR3, the full variable domain is KAGVTQTPRYLIKTRGQQVTLSCSPISGHRSVSWYQQTPGQGLQFLFEYFSETQRNKGNFPGRFSGRQFSNSRSEMNVSTLELGDSALYLCASSVLAGGITDTQYFGPGTRLTVL.